This T cell receptor beta chain appears in the sequencing data of a study of STAT5B mutations in CD4+ large granular lymphocyte leukemia. Buffy coats from healthy blood donors served as controls. The CDR3 extends over 16 amino acids. The V gene lost 2 bases and the J gene lost 10 bases, with 18 bases spanning the gap. Per the germline V gene, CDR1 is MNHEY and CDR2 is SMNVEV (reference sequence). The data were produced by immunoSEQ multiplex PCR, yet TCRdb's version contains in-frame clones alone and is incomplete. This sample carries fewer than 50,000 clones, about 80% of them seen once, and the ten largest clones take 0.35%.

The source is a human donor in good health. The chain uses TRBV27 and TRBJ1-6; D uncertain. The sequencing input was CD4+ T cells from blood buffy coats. The CDR3 DNA reads TGTGCCAGCAGTTTAGGTCTCGGGGTGATACGCTCACCCCTCCACTTT. As protein: CASSLGLGVIRSPLHF.